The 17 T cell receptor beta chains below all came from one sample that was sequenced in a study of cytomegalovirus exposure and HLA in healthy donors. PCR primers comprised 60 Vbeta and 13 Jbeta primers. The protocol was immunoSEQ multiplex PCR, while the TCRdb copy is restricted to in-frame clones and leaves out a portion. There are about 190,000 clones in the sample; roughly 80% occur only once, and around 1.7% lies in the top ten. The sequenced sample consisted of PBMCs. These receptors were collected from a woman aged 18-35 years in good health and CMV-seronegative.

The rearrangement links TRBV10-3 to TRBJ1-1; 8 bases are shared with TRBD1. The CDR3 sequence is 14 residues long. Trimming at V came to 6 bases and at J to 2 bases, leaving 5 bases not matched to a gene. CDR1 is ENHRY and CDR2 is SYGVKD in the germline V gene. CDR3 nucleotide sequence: TGTGCCATCAGAGATGGGACAGGAAACACTGAAGCTTTCTTT. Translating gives CAIRDGTGNTEAFF.

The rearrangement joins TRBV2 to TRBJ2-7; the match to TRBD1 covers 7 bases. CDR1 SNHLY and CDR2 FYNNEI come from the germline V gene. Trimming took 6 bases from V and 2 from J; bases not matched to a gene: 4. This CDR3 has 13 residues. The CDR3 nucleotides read TGTGCCAGCAGACAGGGGCAAACCTACGAGCAGTACTTC. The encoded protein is CASRQGQTYEQYF.

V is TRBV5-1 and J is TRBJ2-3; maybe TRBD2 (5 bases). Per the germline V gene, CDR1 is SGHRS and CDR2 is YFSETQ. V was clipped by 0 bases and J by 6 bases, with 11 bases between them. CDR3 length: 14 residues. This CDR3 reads CASSLVAGPDTQYF. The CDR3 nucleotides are TGCGCCAGCAGCTTGGTGGCGGGCCCCGATACGCAGTATTTT.

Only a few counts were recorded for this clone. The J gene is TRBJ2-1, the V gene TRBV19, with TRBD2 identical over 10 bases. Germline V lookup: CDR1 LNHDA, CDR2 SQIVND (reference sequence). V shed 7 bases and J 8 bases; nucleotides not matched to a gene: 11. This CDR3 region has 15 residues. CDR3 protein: CASTEAGGPVHEQFF. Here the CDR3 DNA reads TGTGCCAGTACAGAAGCGGGAGGGCCGGTGCATGAGCAGTTCTTC.

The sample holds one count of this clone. The DNA of the CDR3 is TGTGCCAGCAGCCACGGGGGGGCGAGCACAGATACGCAGTATTTT. As protein: CASSHGGASTDTQYF. The chain carries TRBV9 and TRBJ2-3; 8 nucleotides line up with TRBD2. Looked up from germline, CDR1 is SGDLS and CDR2 is YYNGEE. The CDR3 sequence is 15 residues long. The V segment lost 4 bases and the J segment 0 bases; nucleotides outside the gene matches: 4.

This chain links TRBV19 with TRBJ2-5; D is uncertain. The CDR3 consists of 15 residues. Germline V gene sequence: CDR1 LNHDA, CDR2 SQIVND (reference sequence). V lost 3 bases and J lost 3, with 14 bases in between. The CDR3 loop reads CASSIRRQTKETQYF. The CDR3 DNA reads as TGTGCCAGTAGTATTCGGCGCCAAACTAAAGAGACCCAGTACTTC.

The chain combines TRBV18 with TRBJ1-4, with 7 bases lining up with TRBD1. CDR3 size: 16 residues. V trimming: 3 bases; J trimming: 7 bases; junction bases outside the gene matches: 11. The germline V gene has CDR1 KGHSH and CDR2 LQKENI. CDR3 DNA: TGTGCCAGCTCACCCGAGGTCGAAGGGGGCGGTGAAAAACTGTTTTTT. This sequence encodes CASSPEVEGGGEKLFF. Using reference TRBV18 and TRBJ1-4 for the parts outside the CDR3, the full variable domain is NAGVMQNPRHLVRRRGQEARLRCSPMKGHSHVYWYRQLPEEGLKFMVYLQKENIIDESGMPKERFSAEFPKEGPSILRIQQVVRGDSAAYFCASSPEVEGGGEKLFFGSGTQLSVL.

The CDR3 here is CASSSSGRGYNEQFF. The CDR3 DNA reads TGTGCCAGCAGCTCCAGCGGGAGGGGATACAATGAGCAGTTCTTC. The chain uses TRBV7-8 and TRBJ2-1, with 10 bases matching TRBD2. The ends lost 4 bases at V and 4 bases at J; junction bases unmatched: 4. CDR1 is SGHVS, CDR2 FQNEAQ, per germline. This CDR3 comprises 15 residues.

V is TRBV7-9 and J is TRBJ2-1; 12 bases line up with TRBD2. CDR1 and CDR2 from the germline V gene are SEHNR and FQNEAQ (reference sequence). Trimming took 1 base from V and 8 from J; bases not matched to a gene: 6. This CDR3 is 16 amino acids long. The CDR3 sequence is CASSLVVTSGSHEQFF. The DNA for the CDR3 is TGTGCCAGCAGCTTAGTAGTGACTAGCGGGAGCCATGAGCAGTTCTTC. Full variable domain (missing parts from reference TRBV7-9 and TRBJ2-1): DTGVSQNPRHKITKRGQNVTFRCDPISEHNRLYWYRQTLGQGPEFLTYFQNEAQLEKSRLLSDRFSAERPKGSFSTLEIQRTEQGDSAMYLCASSLVVTSGSHEQFFGPGTRLTVL.

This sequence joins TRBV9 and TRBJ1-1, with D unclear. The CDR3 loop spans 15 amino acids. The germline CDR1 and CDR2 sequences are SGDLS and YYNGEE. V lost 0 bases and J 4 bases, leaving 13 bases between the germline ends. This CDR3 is CASSVGGVGSTEAFF. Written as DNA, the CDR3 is TGTGCCAGCAGCGTAGGTGGGGTCGGGAGCACTGAAGCTTTCTTT.

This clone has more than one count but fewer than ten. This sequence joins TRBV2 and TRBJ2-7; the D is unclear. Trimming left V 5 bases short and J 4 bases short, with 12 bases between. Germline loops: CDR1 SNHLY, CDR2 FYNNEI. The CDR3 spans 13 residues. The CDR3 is CASSPDTRYEQYF. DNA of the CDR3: TGTGCCAGCAGTCCAGACACAAGGTACGAGCAGTACTTC.

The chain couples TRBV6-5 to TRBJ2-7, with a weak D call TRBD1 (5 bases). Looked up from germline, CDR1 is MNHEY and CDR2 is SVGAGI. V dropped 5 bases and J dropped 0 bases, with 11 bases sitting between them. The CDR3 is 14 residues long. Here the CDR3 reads CASSKGLASYEQYV. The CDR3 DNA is TGTGCCAGCAGTAAGGGGTTGGCCTCCTACGAGCAGTACGTC.

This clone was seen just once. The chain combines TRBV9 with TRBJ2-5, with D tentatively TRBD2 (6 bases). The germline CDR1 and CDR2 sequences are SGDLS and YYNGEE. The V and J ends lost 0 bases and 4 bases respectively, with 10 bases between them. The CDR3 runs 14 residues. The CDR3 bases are TGTGCCAGCAGCGTAGACTCCGGGAGAGAGACCCAGTACTTC. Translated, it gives CASSVDSGRETQYF.

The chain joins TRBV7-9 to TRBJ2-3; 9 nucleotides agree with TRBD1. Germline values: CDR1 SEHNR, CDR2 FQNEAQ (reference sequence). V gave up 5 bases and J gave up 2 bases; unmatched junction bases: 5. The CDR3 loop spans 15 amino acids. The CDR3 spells CASSPGTGSTDTQYF. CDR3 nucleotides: TGTGCCAGCAGCCCCGGGACAGGGTCCACAGATACGCAGTATTTT.

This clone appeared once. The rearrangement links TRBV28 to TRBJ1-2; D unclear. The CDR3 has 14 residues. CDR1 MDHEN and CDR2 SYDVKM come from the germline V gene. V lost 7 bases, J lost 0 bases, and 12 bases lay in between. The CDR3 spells CASNPAGPNYGYTF. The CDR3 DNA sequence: TGTGCCAGCAATCCCGCCGGTCCTAACTATGGCTACACCTTC.

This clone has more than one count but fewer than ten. The CDR3 spells CASSDPAWGTDTQYF. The CDR3 DNA sequence: TGTGCCAGCAGTGACCCAGCGTGGGGCACAGATACGCAGTATTTT. This chain joins TRBV6-1 and TRBJ2-3, with D unclear. Germline V gene data show CDR1 as MNHNS and CDR2 as SASEGT. V lost 3 bases to trimming and J lost 1 base, with 11 bases between them. There are 15 residues in the CDR3.

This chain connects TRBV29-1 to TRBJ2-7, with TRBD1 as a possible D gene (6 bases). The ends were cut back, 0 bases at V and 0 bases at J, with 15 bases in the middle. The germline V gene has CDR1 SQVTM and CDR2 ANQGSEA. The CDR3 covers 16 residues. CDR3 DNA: TGCAGCGTTGAAGATCCCGTCCAGGGGACCTCCTACGAGCAGTACTTC. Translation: CSVEDPVQGTSYEQYF.